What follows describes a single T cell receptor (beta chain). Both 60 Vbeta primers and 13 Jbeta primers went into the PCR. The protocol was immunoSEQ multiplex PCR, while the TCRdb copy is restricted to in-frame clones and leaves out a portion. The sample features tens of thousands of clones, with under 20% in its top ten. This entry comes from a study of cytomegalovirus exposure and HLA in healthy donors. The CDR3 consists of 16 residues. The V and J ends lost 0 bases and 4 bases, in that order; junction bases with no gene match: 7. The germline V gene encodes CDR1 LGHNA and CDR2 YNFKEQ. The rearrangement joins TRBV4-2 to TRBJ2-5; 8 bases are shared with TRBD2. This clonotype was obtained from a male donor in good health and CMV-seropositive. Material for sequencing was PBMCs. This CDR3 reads CASSQDPTGGRETQYF. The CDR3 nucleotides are TGTGCCAGCAGCCAAGATCCAACGGGAGGGAGAGAGACCCAGTACTTC.